This TCR beta chain was recorded in a study of PD-1 blockade in classical Hodgkin lymphoma. Regarding this clone: Its antigen is unidentified.

Study-wide results and caveats: Complete responders possessed baseline diversity comparable to newly diagnosed patients. At C4D1, TCR diversity had climbed significantly for CD4+ cells, though not for CD8+ cells.

Time point: cycle 4 day 1 (C4D1), after 6 weeks of nivolumab. There was relapse after autologous stem cell transplantation in every patient, and there was variation in brentuximab vedotin exposure. Only in-frame clones appear in the TCRdb table, and some are missing; sequencing was by immunoSEQ multiplex PCR. The sample includes approximately 29,000 clones, 82% seen only once; the top ten take under 20%. The sample was peripheral blood mononuclear cells (PBMCs), taken before the fourth cycle of nivolumab. The sequence derives from a human donor with classical Hodgkin lymphoma.

Here the CDR3 reads CASSQGQGFVFWNTEAFF. The CDR3 nucleotides read TGTGCCAGCAGCCAAGGACAGGGGTTTGTATTTTGGAACACTGAAGCTTTCTTT. The chain combines TRBV4-2 with TRBJ1-1; 8 bases align to TRBD1. This CDR3 comprises 18 residues. Germline CDR1 is LGHNA and CDR2 is YNFKEQ. J gave up 1 base and V 1 base, and 11 bases lay outside the gene matches.